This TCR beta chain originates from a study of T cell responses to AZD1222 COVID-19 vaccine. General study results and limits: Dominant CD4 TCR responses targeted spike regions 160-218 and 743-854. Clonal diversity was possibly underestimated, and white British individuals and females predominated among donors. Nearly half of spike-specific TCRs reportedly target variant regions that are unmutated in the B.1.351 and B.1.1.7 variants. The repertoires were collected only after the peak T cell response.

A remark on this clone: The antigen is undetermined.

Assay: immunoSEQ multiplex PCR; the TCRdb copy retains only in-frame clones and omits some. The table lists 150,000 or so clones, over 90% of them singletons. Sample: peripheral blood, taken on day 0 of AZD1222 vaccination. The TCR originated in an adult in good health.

CDR3 sequence (DNA): TGTGCCAGCCGGGGGACGGAACACAATGAGCAGTTCTTC. Its protein product is CASRGTEHNEQFF. The gene calls are TRBV6-5 and TRBJ2-1; maybe TRBD2 (6 bases). Germline V gene data show CDR1 as MNHEY and CDR2 as SVGAGI. The CDR3 runs to 13 residues. The germline V and J ends were trimmed by 8 bases and 5 bases, with 13 bases remaining between them.